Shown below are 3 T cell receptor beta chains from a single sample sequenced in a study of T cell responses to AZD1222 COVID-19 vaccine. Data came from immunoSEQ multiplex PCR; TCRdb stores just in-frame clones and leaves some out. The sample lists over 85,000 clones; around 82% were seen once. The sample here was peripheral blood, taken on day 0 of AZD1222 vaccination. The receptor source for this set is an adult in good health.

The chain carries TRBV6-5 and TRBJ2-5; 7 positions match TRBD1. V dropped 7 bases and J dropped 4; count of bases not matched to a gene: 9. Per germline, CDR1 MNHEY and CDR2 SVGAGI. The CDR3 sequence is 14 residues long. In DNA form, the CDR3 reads TGTGCCAGCACCGACAGGGTAGGATCAGAGACCCAGTACTTC. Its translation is CASTDRVGSETQYF.

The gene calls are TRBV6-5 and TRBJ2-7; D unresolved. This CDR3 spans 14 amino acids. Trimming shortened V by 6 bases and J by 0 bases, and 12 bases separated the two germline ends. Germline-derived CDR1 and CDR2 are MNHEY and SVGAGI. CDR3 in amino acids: CASRLTLSSYEQYF. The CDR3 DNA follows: TGTGCCAGCAGACTGACATTAAGCTCCTACGAGCAGTACTTC.

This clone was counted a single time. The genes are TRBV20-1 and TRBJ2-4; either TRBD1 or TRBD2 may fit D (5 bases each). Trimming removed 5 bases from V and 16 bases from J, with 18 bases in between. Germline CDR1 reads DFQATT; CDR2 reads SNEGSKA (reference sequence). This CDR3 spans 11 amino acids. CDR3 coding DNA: TGCAGTGCTGCGCCTCCGGGACGTCCCTACTTC. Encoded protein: CSAAPPGRPYF.